This entry lists 3 T cell receptor beta chains sequenced from one sample in a study of T cell responses to AZD1222 COVID-19 vaccine. This table comes from immunoSEQ multiplex PCR, and its TCRdb copy is limited to in-frame clones, with some not included. The repertoire holds more than 150,000 clones, 85% to 95% seen once, with more than 1.5% in the top ten. The sample consisted of peripheral blood, taken 28 days after the second AZD1222 dose. The receptor source for this set is an adult who received the AZD1222 COVID-19 vaccine.

J is TRBJ1-5 and V is TRBV6-5; tentatively, D is TRBD1 (6 bases). Deletions cut 0 bases from V and 1 base from J, with 7 bases between. Germline CDR1 MNHEY, CDR2 SVGAGI. This CDR3 region has 15 residues. CDR3 residues: CASSYSDRSNQPQHF. Here the CDR3 DNA reads TGTGCCAGCAGTTACTCGGACAGAAGCAATCAGCCCCAGCATTTT.

This rearrangement joins TRBV19 to TRBJ2-7; D is perhaps TRBD1 (6 bases). Germline values: CDR1 LNHDA, CDR2 SQIVND (reference sequence). The CDR3 has 13 amino acids. Trimming stripped 8 bases from V and 4 bases from J, with 15 bases between. The CDR3 DNA follows: TGTGCCAGTCGACCCCAGGACAGTTACGAGCAGTACTTC. Its protein product is CASRPQDSYEQYF.

The rearrangement uses TRBV7-8 and TRBJ2-3, with D possibly being TRBD2 (5 bases). The germline V gene encodes CDR1 SGHVS and CDR2 FQNEAQ. The CDR3 runs to 17 residues. V was shortened by 7 bases and J by 6 bases, with 26 bases between the two germline ends. DNA for the CDR3: TGTGCCAGCACCACCCGGGGAGTCCAGTTATCTCCGGATACGCAGTATTTT. It translates to CASTTRGVQLSPDTQYF.